This T cell receptor beta chain was sequenced during a study of blood T cell repertoires in COVID-19 (dated by TCRdb to about 2020). Context from the whole study: Collaborator samples came from the United States, Italy and Spain and covered acute and convalescent phases of COVID-19. Where HLA class I and class II types were available, the types were taken from metadata supplied by the sample provider, not from assay-based typing. The material from the prospective study consisted of cDNA or gDNA derived from T cells, B-cell-depleted T cells, or PBMCs. Sample metadata almost always included a de-identified subject ID, COVID-19 status, age in years and sex. The dataset comprised deeply sampled blood TCRbeta repertoires from subjects exposed to, actively infected with, or recovered from COVID-19. Samples came from the ongoing ImmuneRACE study (first 160 participants) plus 1,254 subjects from 6 global collaborators. The repertoires were made available in a free public database intended to serve as a resource for research on the immune response to SARS-CoV-2. General conclusions and limits of the study: How much clinical and demographic metadata was included differed by source and by participant, and the metadata was provided uncurated.

Each collaborating institution followed its own protocols to collect whole blood in K2EDTA tubes. Collaborator samples were shipped for TCRbeta analysis as frozen whole blood, isolated PBMCs, or DNA extracted from either sample type. Measured from the cysteine to the phenylalanine, the CDR3 is 13 residues long. Only CDR3 DNA is held: 39 bases, read in frame from base 1. From the germline V gene (reference sequence), CDR1 is LGHDT and CDR2 is YNNKEL. Cut back by 5 bases and 8 bases, the V and J ends lie 15 bases apart. This clone was seen just once. Its antigen is not yet known. No qualities accompany the bases; no much larger clone lies one base away. TCRbeta CDR3 regions were amplified from genomic DNA by means of the immunoSEQ Assay, a bias-controlled multiplex PCR. In the paper's pipeline: The number of nucleated cells in each sample was estimated from the amplification of reference gene primers within the assay. Sequence reads were collapsed and filtered to measure the absolute abundance of every unique TCRbeta CDR3 rearrangement. For each sample, productive Simpson clonality was calculated as the square root of Simpson's diversity index over productive rearrangements. TCRdb stores this immuneACCESS table with in-frame sequences only. Part of the clones is absent; in the studies checked, under half of the shortfall reflects unresolved V genes, and no reason is known for the rest. V and J calls plus clone size are reproduced from that table; the DNA served to infer D and trimming. This sample is represented by about 86,000 clones; around 86% of them were singletons. The ten largest clones capture around 1% of the sample.

The chain is assembled from TRBV3-1 (or the pseudogene TRBV3-2) and TRBJ1-1, with a tentative D gene TRBD1 over 6 matching bases. The sequence derives from a human donor in a cohort sampled during active COVID-19. Material: peripheral blood. The DNA is TGTGCCAGCAGCTCACAGGGTTCTACAGAAGCTTTCTTT. It encodes CASSSQGSTEAFF.